The 12 T cell receptor beta chains below were found in one sample sequenced in a study of blood T cells in healthy people across ages. Alongside a J-beta primer mix, a sample-barcoded 5' primer served in a second PCR lasting roughly 7 to 11 cycles. TCRdb reanalysed the 5' RACE reads using MiXCR and keeps one entry per CDR3 protein. Of around 800,000 distinct CDR3 sequences listed, approximately 24% are singletons. This same sample was also part of a study on T cells of mothers and their children.

Sequencing was carried out using blood. Source of these receptors: a boy younger than 18 in good health.

This clonotype appeared a few times. CDR3 sequence: CASSNVRNDNEQFF. DNA for the CDR3: TGCGCCAGCAGCAATGTACGGAACGACAATGAGCAGTTCTTC. This chain links TRBV5-1 with TRBJ2-1; D is unclear. The germline gives CDR1 SGHRS, CDR2 YFSETQ. The CDR3 length is 14 residues. V was cut by 4 bases and J by 5 bases, with 13 bases left in between.

This clonotype was observed a few times. V usage is TRBV29-1 and J usage is TRBJ1-1; D gene uncertain. The germline CDR1 and CDR2 sequences are SQVTM and ANQGSEA. Trimming cost V 7 bases and J 2 bases, with 8 bases left between them. This CDR3 region has 11 residues. The CDR3 here is CSGASNTEAFF. Written as DNA, the CDR3 is TGCAGCGGGGCCAGCAACACTGAAGCTTTCTTT. Combining the CDR3 with reference TRBV29-1 and TRBJ1-1 gives the whole variable domain SAVISQKPSRDICQRGTSLTIQCQVDSQVTMMFWYRQQPGQSLTLIATANQGSEATYESGFVIDKFPISRPNLTFSTLTVSNMSPEDSSIYLCSGASNTEAFFGQGTRLTVV.

The rearrangement joins TRBV5-1 to TRBJ1-5; TRBD1 aligns across 10 bases. This CDR3 contains 16 residues. Germline values: CDR1 SGHRS, CDR2 YFSETQ. Unmatched junction bases numbered 7, after V lost 3 bases and J lost 4 bases. The CDR3 is CASSYGTGASNQPQHF. The CDR3 DNA reads TGCGCCAGCAGCTACGGGACAGGGGCGTCTAATCAGCCCCAGCATTTT.

The chain uses TRBV25-1 and TRBJ2-7; 7 bases agree with TRBD2. Losses at the gene ends were 8 bases for V and 2 bases for J; bases not matched to a gene: 6. The CDR3 is made up of 13 amino acids. From germline, CDR1 is MGHDK and CDR2 SYGVNS. CDR3 sequence: CASSGGRPYEQYF. The DNA of the CDR3 is TGTGCCAGCTCCGGGGGGAGACCCTACGAGCAGTACTTC.

This clonotype has a handful of counts. This chain links TRBV5-5 with TRBJ2-5; D is perhaps TRBD2 (6 bases). The assigned J gene may be wrong: the sequence end matches TRBJ2-1 better. The CDR3 length is 13 residues. Germline CDR1 reads SGHKS; CDR2 reads YYEKEE (reference sequence). The CDR3 DNA follows: TGTGCCAGCAGCTTCGCGGGGATCAATGAGCAGTTCTTC. Amino acids: CASSFAGINEQFF.

This clonotype has more than one count but fewer than ten. V and J are TRBV6-5 and TRBJ1-1; a possible D gene is TRBD1 (5 bases). Trimming removed 7 bases at V and 3 bases at J, with 18 bases between. This CDR3 is 15 amino acids long. Germline V gene data show CDR1 as MNHEY and CDR2 as SVGAGI. The CDR3 DNA sequence: TGTGCCAGCACCACCCGGACGCTGGGGGACACTGAAGCTTTCTTT. It is translated as CASTTRTLGDTEAFF.

The chain uses TRBV20-1 and TRBJ2-1; perhaps TRBD2 as D (6 bases). CDR1 and CDR2 from the germline V gene are DFQATT and SNEGSKA (reference sequence). CDR3 length: 16 amino acids. Trimming left V 3 bases short and J 5 bases short, with 20 bases between. CDR3 amino acids: CSARGGRGGLNNEQFF. Written as DNA, the CDR3 is TGCAGTGCTAGGGGCGGGCGGGGAGGCCTAAACAATGAGCAGTTCTTC.

The chain uses TRBV19 and TRBJ1-2; no clear D gene. CDR1 is LNHDA, CDR2 SQIVND, per germline (reference sequence). V lost 6 bases to trimming and J lost 4 bases, with 15 bases between them. The CDR3 runs 14 residues. The CDR3 is CASRQLQLGYGYTF. Written as DNA, the CDR3 is TGTGCCAGTAGACAGCTTCAGCTGGGCTATGGCTACACCTTC. The whole variable domain, remainder taken from reference TRBV19 and TRBJ1-2, is DGGITQSPKYLFRKEGQNVTLSCEQNLNHDAMYWYRQDPGQGLRLIYYSQIVNDFQKGDIAEGYSVSREKKESFPLTVTSAQKNPTAFYLCASRQLQLGYGYTFGSGTRLTVV.

J is TRBJ2-7 and V is TRBV18, with TRBD2 matching over 10 bases. The CDR3 sequence is 14 residues long. The germline CDR1 and CDR2 sequences are KGHSH and LQKENI. The trim removed 3 bases at V and 6 bases at J, leaving 5 bases unmatched. The CDR3 loop reads CASSPGTSETEQYF. CDR3 nucleotide sequence: TGTGCCAGCTCACCTGGGACTAGCGAGACCGAGCAGTACTTC.

This clonotype was observed a few times. The chain is built from TRBV11-1 and TRBJ2-1, with TRBD1 as a possible D gene (6 bases). This CDR3 spans 16 amino acids. Germline V CDR1 and CDR2: SGHAT, FQDESV (reference sequence). Trimming pared 5 bases from V and 5 bases from J, leaving 19 bases between. The CDR3 sequence: CASSQSTDSWDNEQFF. The CDR3, as DNA: TGTGCCAGCAGCCAATCCACGGACAGCTGGGACAATGAGCAGTTCTTC.

CDR3 nucleotides: TGCGCCAGCAGCTTGGCAGCAGGGGAGGTGGACGAGCAGTACTTC. It translates to CASSLAAGEVDEQYF. The V gene is TRBV5-1, the J gene TRBJ2-7, with D perhaps given as TRBD1 or TRBD2 (6 bases each). Germline assignment: CDR1 SGHRS and CDR2 YFSETQ. Trimming took off 0 bases at V and 5 bases at J, with 15 bases between the two ends. This CDR3 spans 15 amino acids.

This clonotype has a handful of counts. The chain carries TRBV7-6 and TRBJ1-2; D may be TRBD1 (5 bases). The V gene's germline CDR1 is SGHVS and CDR2 FNYEAQ. This CDR3 contains 13 residues. V dropped 3 bases and J dropped 6 bases, with 11 bases sitting between them. The CDR3 loop is CASSFAGSDGYTF. In DNA form, the CDR3 reads TGTGCCAGCAGCTTTGCAGGGTCCGATGGCTACACCTTC.